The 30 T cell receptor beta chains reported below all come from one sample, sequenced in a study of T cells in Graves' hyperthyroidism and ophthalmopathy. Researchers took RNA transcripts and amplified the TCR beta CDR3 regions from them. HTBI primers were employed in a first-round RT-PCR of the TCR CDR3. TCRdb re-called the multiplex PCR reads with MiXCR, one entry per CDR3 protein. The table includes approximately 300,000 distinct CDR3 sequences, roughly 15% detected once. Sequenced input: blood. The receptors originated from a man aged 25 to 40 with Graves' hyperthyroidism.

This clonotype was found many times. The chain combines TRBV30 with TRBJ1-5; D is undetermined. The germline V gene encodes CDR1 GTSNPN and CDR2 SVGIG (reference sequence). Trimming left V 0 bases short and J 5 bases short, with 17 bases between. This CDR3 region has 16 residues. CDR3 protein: CAWSVDRIGGYQPQHF. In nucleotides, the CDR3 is TGTGCCTGGAGTGTCGATAGGATCGGAGGGTATCAGCCCCAGCATTTT.

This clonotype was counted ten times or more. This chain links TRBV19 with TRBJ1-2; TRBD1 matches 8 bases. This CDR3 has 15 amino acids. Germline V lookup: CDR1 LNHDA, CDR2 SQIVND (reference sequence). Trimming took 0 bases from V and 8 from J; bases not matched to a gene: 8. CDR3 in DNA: TGTGCCAGTAGTATAGACGCAGGGGGCTGGAGAGGCTACACCTTC. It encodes CASSIDAGGWRGYTF.

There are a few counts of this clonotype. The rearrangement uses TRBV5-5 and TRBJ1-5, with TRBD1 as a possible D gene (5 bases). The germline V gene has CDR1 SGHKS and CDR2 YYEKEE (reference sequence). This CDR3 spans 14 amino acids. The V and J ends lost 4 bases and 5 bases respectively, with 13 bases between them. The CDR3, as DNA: TGTGCCAGCAGCACGGGACGGCGGGATCAGCCCCAGCATTTT. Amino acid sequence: CASSTGRRDQPQHF.

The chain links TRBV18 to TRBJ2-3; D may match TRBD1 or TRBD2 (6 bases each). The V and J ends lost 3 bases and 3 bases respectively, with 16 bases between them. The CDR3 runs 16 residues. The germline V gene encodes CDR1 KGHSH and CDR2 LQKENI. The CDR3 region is CASSPGLRGATDTQYF. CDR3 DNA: TGTGCCAGCTCACCGGGACTCAGGGGCGCGACAGATACGCAGTATTTT.

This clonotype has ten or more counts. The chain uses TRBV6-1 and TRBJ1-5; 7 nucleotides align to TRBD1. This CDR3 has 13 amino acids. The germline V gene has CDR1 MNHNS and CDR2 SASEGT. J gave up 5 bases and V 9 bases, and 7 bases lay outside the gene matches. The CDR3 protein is CASIRDSDQPQHF. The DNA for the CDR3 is TGTGCCAGTATCCGGGACAGTGATCAGCCCCAGCATTTT.

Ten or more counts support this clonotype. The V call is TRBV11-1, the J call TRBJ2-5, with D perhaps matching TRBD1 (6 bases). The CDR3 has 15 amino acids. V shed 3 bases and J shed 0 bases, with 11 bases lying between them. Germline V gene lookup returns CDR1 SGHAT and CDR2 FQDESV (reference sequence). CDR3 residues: CASSFGTSYQETQYF. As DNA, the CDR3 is TGTGCCAGCAGCTTCGGGACATCGTACCAAGAGACCCAGTACTTC. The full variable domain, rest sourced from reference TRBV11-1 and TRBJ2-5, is EAEVAQSPRYKITEKSQAVAFWCDPISGHATLYWYRQILGQGPELLVQFQDESVVDDSQLPKDRFSAERLKGVDSTLKIQPAELGDSAMYLCASSFGTSYQETQYFGPGTRLLVL.

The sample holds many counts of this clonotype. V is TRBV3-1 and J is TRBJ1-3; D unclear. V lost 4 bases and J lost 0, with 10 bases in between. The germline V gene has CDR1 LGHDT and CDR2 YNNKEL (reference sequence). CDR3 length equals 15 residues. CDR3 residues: CASSPDRASGNTIYF. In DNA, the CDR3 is TGTGCCAGCAGCCCGGATAGGGCCTCTGGAAACACCATATATTTT.

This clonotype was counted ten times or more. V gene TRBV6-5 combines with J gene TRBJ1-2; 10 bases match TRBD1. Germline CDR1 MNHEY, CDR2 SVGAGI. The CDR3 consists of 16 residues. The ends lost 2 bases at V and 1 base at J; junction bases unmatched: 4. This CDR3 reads CASSYVRTGGNYGYTF. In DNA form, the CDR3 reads TGTGCCAGCAGTTACGTTCGGACAGGGGGTAACTATGGCTACACCTTC.

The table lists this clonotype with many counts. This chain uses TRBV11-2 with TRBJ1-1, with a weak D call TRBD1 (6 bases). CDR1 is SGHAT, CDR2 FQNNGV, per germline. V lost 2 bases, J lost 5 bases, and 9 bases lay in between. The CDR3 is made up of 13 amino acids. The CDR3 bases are TGTGCCAGCAGCTTAAGGGGGTTAACTGAAGCTTTCTTT. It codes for CASSLRGLTEAFF.

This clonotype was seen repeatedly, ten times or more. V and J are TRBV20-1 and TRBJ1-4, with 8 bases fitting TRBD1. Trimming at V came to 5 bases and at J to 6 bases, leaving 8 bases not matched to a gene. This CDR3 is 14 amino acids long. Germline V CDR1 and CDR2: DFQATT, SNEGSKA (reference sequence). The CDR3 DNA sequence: TGCAGTGCTCTGGCGGACAGGGAGGATGAAAAACTGTTTTTT. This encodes CSALADREDEKLFF.

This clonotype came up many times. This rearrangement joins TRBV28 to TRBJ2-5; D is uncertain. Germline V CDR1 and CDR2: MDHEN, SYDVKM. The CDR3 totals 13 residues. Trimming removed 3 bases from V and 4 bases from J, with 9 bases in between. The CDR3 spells CASSFRLPETQYF. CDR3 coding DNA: TGTGCCAGCAGTTTCCGGCTGCCAGAGACCCAGTACTTC.

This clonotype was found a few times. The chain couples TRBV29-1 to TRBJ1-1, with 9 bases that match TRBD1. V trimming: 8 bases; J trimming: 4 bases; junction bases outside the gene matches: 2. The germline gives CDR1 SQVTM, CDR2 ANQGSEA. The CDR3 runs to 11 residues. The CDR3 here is CSMDRGTEAFF. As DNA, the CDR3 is TGCAGCATGGACAGGGGCACTGAAGCTTTCTTT. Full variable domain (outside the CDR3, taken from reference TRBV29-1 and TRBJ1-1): SAVISQKPSRDICQRGTSLTIQCQVDSQVTMMFWYRQQPGQSLTLIATANQGSEATYESGFVIDKFPISRPNLTFSTLTVSNMSPEDSSIYLCSMDRGTEAFFGQGTRLTVV.

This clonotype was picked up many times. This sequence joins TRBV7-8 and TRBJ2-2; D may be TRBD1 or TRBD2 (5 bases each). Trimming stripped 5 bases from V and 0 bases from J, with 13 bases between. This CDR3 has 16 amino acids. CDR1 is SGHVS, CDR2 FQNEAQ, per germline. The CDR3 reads CASSPVGTTNTGELFF. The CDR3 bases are TGTGCCAGCAGCCCGGTAGGGACCACGAACACCGGGGAGCTGTTTTTT.

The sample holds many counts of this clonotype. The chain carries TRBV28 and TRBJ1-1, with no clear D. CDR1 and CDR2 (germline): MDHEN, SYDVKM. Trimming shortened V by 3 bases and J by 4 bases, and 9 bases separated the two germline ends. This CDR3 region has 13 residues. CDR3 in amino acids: CASSFRRRTEAFF. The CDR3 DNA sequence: TGTGCCAGCAGTTTCCGACGGCGCACTGAAGCTTTCTTT.

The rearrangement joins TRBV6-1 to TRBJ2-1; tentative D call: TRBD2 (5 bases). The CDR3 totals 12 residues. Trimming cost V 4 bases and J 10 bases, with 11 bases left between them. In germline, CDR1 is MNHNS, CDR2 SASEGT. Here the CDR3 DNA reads TGTGCCAGCAGTGTAGACCGGAGGGAGCAGTTCTTC. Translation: CASSVDRREQFF.

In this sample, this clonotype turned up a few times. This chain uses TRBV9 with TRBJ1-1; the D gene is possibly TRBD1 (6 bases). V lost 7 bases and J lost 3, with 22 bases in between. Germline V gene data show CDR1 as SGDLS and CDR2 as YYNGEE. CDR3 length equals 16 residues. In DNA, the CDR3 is TGTGCCAGCCCACCCGGGGGCCCACCTGATTACACTGAAGCTTTCTTT. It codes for CASPPGGPPDYTEAFF. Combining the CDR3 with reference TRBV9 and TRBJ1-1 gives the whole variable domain DSGVTQTPKHLITATGQRVTLRCSPRSGDLSVYWYQQSLDQGLQFLIQYYNGEERAKGNILERFSAQQFPDLHSELNLSSLELGDSALYFCASPPGGPPDYTEAFFGQGTRLTVV.

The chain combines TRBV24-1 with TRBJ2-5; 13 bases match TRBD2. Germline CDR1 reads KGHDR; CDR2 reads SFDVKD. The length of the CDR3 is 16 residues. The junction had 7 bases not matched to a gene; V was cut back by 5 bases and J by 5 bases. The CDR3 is CATSGTSGSSVETQYF. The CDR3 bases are TGTGCCACCAGTGGGACTAGCGGGAGCTCTGTGGAGACCCAGTACTTC.

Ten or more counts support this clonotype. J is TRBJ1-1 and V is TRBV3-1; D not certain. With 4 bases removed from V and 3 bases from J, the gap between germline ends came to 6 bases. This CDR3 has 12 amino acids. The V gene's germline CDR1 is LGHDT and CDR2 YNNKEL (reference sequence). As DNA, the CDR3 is TGTGCCAGCAGCCCCCGGGACACTGAAGCTTTCTTT. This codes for CASSPRDTEAFF.

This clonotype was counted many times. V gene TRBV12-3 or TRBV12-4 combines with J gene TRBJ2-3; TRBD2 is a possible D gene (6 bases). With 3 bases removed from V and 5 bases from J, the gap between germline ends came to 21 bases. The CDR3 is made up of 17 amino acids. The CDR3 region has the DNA TGTGCCAGCAGTTTCCAGGTTTTTGGAGGGGAGGTAGATACGCAGTATTTT. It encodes CASSFQVFGGEVDTQYF.

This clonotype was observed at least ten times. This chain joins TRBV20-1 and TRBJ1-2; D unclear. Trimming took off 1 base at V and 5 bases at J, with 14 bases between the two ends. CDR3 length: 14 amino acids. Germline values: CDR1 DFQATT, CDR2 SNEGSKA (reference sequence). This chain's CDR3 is CSARGGKTPYGYTF. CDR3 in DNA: TGCAGTGCTAGAGGTGGAAAAACCCCTTATGGCTACACCTTC.

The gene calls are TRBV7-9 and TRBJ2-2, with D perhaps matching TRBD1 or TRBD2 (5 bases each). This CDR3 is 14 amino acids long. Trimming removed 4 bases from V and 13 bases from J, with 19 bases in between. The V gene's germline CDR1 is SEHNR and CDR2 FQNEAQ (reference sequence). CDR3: CASSSAYRGQGLFF. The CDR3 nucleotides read TGTGCCAGCAGCTCAGCTTACCGGGGCCAGGGGCTGTTTTTT.

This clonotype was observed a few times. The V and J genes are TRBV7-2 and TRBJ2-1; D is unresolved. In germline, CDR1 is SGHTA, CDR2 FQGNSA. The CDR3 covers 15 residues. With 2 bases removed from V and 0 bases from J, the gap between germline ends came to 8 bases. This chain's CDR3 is CASSLSRGSYNEQFF. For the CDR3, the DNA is TGTGCCAGCAGCTTATCGCGAGGCTCCTACAATGAGCAGTTCTTC.

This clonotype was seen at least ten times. The CDR3 reads CAWSGRGIQPQHF. CDR3 bases: TGTGCCTGGAGTGGACGGGGAATACAGCCCCAGCATTTT. This chain joins TRBV30 and TRBJ1-5; D is undetermined. V shed 1 base and J shed 7 bases, with 11 bases lying between them. Germline CDR1 is GTSNPN and CDR2 is SVGIG (reference sequence). The CDR3 is 13 residues long.

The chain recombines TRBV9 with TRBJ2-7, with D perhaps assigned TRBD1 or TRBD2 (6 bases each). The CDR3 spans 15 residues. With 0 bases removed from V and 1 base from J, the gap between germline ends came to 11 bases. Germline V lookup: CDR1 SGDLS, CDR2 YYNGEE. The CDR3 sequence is CASSVEWGASYEQYF. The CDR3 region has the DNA TGTGCCAGCAGCGTAGAGTGGGGGGCTTCCTACGAGCAGTACTTC.

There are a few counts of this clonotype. For the CDR3, the DNA is TGTGCCAGCAGCCAAGAAGTCGTGCGTCAGGGGCCGGGGCCCCAGCATTTT. Amino acid sequence: CASSQEVVRQGPGPQHF. The chain employs TRBV14 and TRBJ1-5, with a possible D match to TRBD1 (6 bases). V was clipped by 0 bases and J by 9 bases, with 21 bases between them. CDR1 and CDR2 (germline): SGHDN, FVKESK. The CDR3 loop spans 17 amino acids. Supplemented by reference TRBV14 and TRBJ1-5, the full variable domain reads EAGVTQFPSHSVIEKGQTVTLRCDPISGHDNLYWYRRVMGKEIKFLLHFVKESKQDESGMPNNRFLAERTGGTYSTLKVQPAELEDSGVYFCASSQEVVRQGPGPQHFGDGTRLSIL.

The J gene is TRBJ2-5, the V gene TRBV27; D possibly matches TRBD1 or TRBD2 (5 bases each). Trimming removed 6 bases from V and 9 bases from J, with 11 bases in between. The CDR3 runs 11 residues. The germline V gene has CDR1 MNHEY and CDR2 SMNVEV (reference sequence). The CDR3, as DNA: TGTGCCAGCAGCCAGGGAGTGTCCCAGTACTTC. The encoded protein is CASSQGVSQYF.

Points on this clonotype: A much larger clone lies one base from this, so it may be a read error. The CDR3 nucleotides are TGCAGTGCCGGGACCGAACTAGCGGGAGAAGGAGATACGCAGTATTTT. It encodes CSAGTELAGEGDTQYF. This chain links TRBV20-1 with TRBJ2-3, with 11 bases that match TRBD2. Germline V CDR1 and CDR2: DFQATT, SNEGSKA (reference sequence). The CDR3 sequence is 16 residues long. The V segment lost 6 bases and the J segment 5 bases; nucleotides outside the gene matches: 13.

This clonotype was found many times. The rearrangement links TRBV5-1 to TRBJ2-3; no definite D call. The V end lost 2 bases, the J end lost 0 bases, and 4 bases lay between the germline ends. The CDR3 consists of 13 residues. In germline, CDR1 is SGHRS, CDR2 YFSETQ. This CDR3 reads CASSFGSTDTQYF. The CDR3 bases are TGCGCCAGCAGCTTCGGGAGCACAGATACGCAGTATTTT.

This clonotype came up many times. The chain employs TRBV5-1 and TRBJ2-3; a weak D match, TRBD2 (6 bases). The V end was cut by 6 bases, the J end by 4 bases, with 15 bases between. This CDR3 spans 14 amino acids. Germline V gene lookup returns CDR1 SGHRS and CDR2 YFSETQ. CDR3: CASKDTGGADTQYF. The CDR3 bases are TGCGCCAGCAAAGACACCGGGGGAGCAGATACGCAGTATTTT.

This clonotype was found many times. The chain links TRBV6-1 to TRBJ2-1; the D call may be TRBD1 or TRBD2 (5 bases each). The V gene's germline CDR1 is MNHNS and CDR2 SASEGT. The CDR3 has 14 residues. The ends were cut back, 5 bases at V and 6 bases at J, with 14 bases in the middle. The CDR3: CASSQPPGRNEQFF. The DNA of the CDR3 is TGTGCCAGCAGTCAACCCCCGGGGCGCAATGAGCAGTTCTTC.